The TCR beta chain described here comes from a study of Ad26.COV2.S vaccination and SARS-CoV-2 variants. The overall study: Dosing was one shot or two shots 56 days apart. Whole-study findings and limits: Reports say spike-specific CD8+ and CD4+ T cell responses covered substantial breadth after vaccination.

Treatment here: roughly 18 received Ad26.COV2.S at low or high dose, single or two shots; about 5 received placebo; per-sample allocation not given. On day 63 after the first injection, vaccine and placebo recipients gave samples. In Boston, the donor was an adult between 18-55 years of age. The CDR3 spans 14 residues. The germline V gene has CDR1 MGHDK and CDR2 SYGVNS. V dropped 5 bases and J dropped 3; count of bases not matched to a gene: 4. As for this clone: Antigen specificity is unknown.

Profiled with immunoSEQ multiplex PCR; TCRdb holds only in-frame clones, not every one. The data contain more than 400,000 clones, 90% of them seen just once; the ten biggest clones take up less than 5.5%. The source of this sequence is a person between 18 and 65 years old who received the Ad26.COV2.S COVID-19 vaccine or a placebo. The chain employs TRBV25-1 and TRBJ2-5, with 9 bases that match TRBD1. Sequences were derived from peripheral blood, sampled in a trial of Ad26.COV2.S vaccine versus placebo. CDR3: CASSSDRGKETQYF. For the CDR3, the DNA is TGTGCCAGCAGTTCAGACAGGGGGAAAGAGACCCAGTACTTC.